This TCR beta chain was captured in a study of blood T cell repertoires in COVID-19. Study as a whole: Material from acute and convalescent COVID-19 was sourced from the United States, Italy and Spain. PBMCs, B-cell-depleted T cells, or T cells were the source of the cDNA or gDNA that made up the material.

Germline assignment: CDR1 LGHDT and CDR2 YNNKEL (reference sequence). The V gene lost 4 bases and the J gene lost 4 bases, with 8 bases spanning the gap. CDR3 length: 12 residues. In the source study's methods: Reference gene primer amplification gave nucleated cell count estimates. Clones were sequenced by immunoSEQ multiplex PCR, and TCRdb holds only the in-frame ones, with some missing. V, J and clone size are those of that table, while D and trimming were read from the DNA. The table includes approximately 66,000 clones, about nine tenths detected once. The receptor was isolated from a human donor with active COVID-19. The donor label of this sample is uncertain. This chain uses TRBV3-1 (or the pseudogene TRBV3-2) with TRBJ2-7, with D uncertain. The sample taken for sequencing was peripheral blood. CDR3 bases: TGTGCCAGCAGCCCCTCCGGTTACGAGCAGTACTTC. Encoded protein: CASSPSGYEQYF.